This T cell receptor beta chain was observed in a study of T cell changes during pregnancy in multiple sclerosis. Sequencing used immunoSEQ multiplex PCR; TCRdb keeps in-frame clones, though not all of them. The data hold 55,000 to 80,000 clones, with under 90% observed a single time. The CDR3 is 16 residues long. The J segment lost 4 bases and the V segment lost 2 bases, leaving 10 bases of the junction unmatched. Germline lookup yields CDR1 SEHNR and CDR2 FQNEAQ (reference sequence). The source material was peripheral blood, sampled after pregnancy. The chain has TRBV7-9 and TRBJ1-2; 7 positions match TRBD1. This receptor was identified in a female donor in good health, enrolled as a control in a pregnancy study. DNA for the CDR3: TGTGCCAGCAGCTTAATTGGGGGACAGAGGCTCTATGGCTACACCTTC. Translating it yields CASSLIGGQRLYGYTF.